A single sample is the source of the 28 T cell receptor beta chains below, sequenced in a study of CD8 T cells in ankylosing spondylitis (TCRdb year 2017). The library was generated by 5' RACE. Sequencing used an Illumina HiSeq 2500. TCRdb cleaned the public reads at Q25 with fastp, built clones with MiXCR and kept in-frame beta chains. Identical CDR3 protein sequences are pooled into one entry, listed with their most common genes and DNA. This sample lists tens of thousands of distinct CDR3 sequences; approximately 30% were detected once. The biggest ten clones account for 45% to 65% of the sample. The sequencing sample was made of blood, either unsorted or a sorted T cell fraction (not recorded which). The receptors originated from a male donor with ankylosing spondylitis or in good health (not recorded which).

V gene TRBV7-2 combines with J gene TRBJ2-1; D possibly corresponds to TRBD2 (7 bases). CDR1 is SGHTA and CDR2 is FQGNSA in the germline V gene. V dropped 10 bases and J dropped 8 bases, with 15 bases sitting between them. The CDR3 covers 12 residues. The CDR3 nucleotides are TGTGCCAAAACACAGGGAGGGTATGAGCAGTTCTTC. Protein sequence: CAKTQGGYEQFF.

This clonotype was counted between two and nine times. This sequence joins TRBV20-1 and TRBJ1-5; a possible D gene is TRBD1 (5 bases). The germline CDR1 and CDR2 sequences are DFQATT and SNEGSKA (reference sequence). This CDR3 has 16 residues. The V and J ends lost 3 bases and 4 bases respectively, with 19 bases between them. The CDR3 protein is CSASGRANQRNQPQHF. The CDR3, as DNA: TGCAGTGCTAGTGGCAGGGCCAACCAGAGAAATCAGCCCCAGCATTTT.

The rearrangement links TRBV20-1 to TRBJ2-5, with a tentative D call TRBD2 (6 bases). This CDR3 is built from 13 residues. In germline, CDR1 is DFQATT, CDR2 SNEGSKA (reference sequence). With 4 bases removed from V and 3 bases from J, the gap between germline ends came to 12 bases. CDR3 in DNA: TGCAGTGCTACCACCCGACTAGAAGAGACCCAGTACTTC. Amino acids: CSATTRLEETQYF.

This clonotype was found a few times. One junction end disagrees with the germline gene, perhaps due to a read error. For the CDR3, the DNA is TGTGCCAGCAGTTCGGACACCTTCACAGATGCGCAGTATTTT. The encoded protein is CASSSDTFTDAQYF. This chain joins TRBV12-3 or TRBV12-4 and TRBJ2-3; TRBD1 might be the D (5 bases). This CDR3 is built from 14 residues.

This clonotype was observed a few times. V usage is TRBV21-1 and J usage is TRBJ2-1; the tabulated D call, TRBD1, remains unverified against the DNA. TRBV21-1 is a listed pseudogene. The CDR3 consists of 16 residues. CDR3 nucleotides: TGTGCCAGCAGCGGATACGACAGGGTCTCCTACAATGAGCAGTTCTTC. It specifies CASSGYDRVSYNEQFF.

The V gene is TRBV29-1, the J gene TRBJ2-6; 7 nucleotides align to TRBD1. Unmatched junction bases numbered 10, after V lost 6 bases and J lost 2 bases. The CDR3 totals 16 residues. Germline assignment: CDR1 SQVTM and CDR2 ANQGSEA. CDR3 amino acids: CSVGTAFGPGANVLTF. The CDR3, as DNA: TGCAGCGTCGGGACAGCATTCGGGCCTGGGGCCAACGTCCTGACTTTC.

The chain joins TRBV20-1 to TRBJ1-1; a weak D match, TRBD1 (5 bases). Germline CDR1 DFQATT, CDR2 SNEGSKA (reference sequence). CDR3 size: 13 residues. The V gene lost 1 base and the J gene lost 1 base, with 7 bases spanning the gap. The CDR3 here is CSARGGENTEAFF. CDR3 sequence (DNA): TGCAGTGCTAGAGGGGGGGAGAACACTGAAGCTTTCTTT.

J is TRBJ1-5 and V is TRBV5-1, with no clear D. V lost 0 bases to trimming and J lost 5 bases, with 6 bases between them. The CDR3 runs 13 residues. From germline, CDR1 is SGHRS and CDR2 YFSETQ. This chain's CDR3 is CASSLDGDQPQHF. CDR3 nucleotides: TGCGCCAGCAGCTTGGATGGGGATCAGCCCCAGCATTTT.

V usage is TRBV6-4 and J usage is TRBJ2-5; D ambiguous. Trimming removed 7 bases at V and 4 bases at J, with 7 bases between. This CDR3 comprises 11 residues. Germline V gives CDR1 MRHNA, CDR2 SNTAGT. The CDR3 DNA follows: TGTGCCAGCAACCTAGGAGAGACCCAGTACTTC. Translating it yields CASNLGETQYF.

This clonotype occurred a few times. This sequence joins TRBV18 and TRBJ2-7; D unclear. Germline V gene lookup returns CDR1 KGHSH and CDR2 LQKENI. The V gene lost 3 bases and the J gene lost 0 bases, with 9 bases spanning the gap. The CDR3 runs 14 residues. The DNA for the CDR3 is TGTGCCAGCTCACCTTGGGCCACCTCCTACGAGCAGTACGTC. This sequence encodes CASSPWATSYEQYV.

This clonotype appeared many times. This chain connects TRBV7-8 to TRBJ2-2, with D unresolved. CDR1 and CDR2 from the germline V gene are SGHVS and FQNEAQ. This CDR3 comprises 12 residues. V was shortened by 3 bases and J by 9 bases, with 8 bases between the two germline ends. The CDR3 bases are TGTGCCAGCAGCTTGGGGATTAGGGAGCTGTTTTTT. Its translation: CASSLGIRELFF.

This chain joins TRBV5-1 and TRBJ1-1; no definite D call. The V gene lost 3 bases and the J gene lost 0 bases, with 15 bases spanning the gap. Looked up from germline, CDR1 is SGHRS and CDR2 is YFSETQ. CDR3 length: 16 residues. CDR3 sequence reads: CASSSDPVGVNTEAFF. The CDR3 DNA sequence: TGCGCCAGCAGCTCGGACCCCGTAGGAGTGAACACTGAAGCTTTCTTT.

This clonotype was seen repeatedly, ten times or more. The chain is built from TRBV7-2 and TRBJ1-1, with D tentatively TRBD1 (6 bases). Deletions cut 5 bases from V and 5 bases from J, with 9 bases between. This CDR3 spans 12 amino acids. Germline-derived CDR1 and CDR2 are SGHTA and FQGNSA. CDR3 coding DNA: TGTGCCAGCAGCCCCAGGGGAACTGAAGCTTTCTTT. It yields the protein CASSPRGTEAFF.

This clonotype was counted only a few times. The J gene is TRBJ2-6, the V gene TRBV10-2, with a possible D match to TRBD1 (5 bases). The CDR3 covers 16 residues. V dropped 4 bases and J dropped 2 bases, with 12 bases sitting between them. From germline, CDR1 is WSHSY and CDR2 SAAADI. Written as DNA, the CDR3 is TGCGCCAGCAGTGCTCAGGGCGGCGCTGGGGCCAACGTCCTGACTTTC. It codes for CASSAQGGAGANVLTF.

The sample holds a few counts of this clonotype. The rearrangement joins TRBV10-3 to TRBJ2-7; unclear D gene. V lost 4 bases to trimming and J lost 3 bases, with 10 bases between them. The germline V gene has CDR1 ENHRY and CDR2 SYGVKD. The CDR3 contains 13 residues. This CDR3 is CAISGTGDYEQYF. The DNA for the CDR3 is TGTGCCATCAGTGGGACCGGTGACTACGAGCAGTACTTC.

The rearrangement joins TRBV7-3 to TRBJ1-1; D ambiguous. V was trimmed by 0 bases and J by 7 bases, leaving 9 bases between them. This CDR3 region has 13 residues. CDR1 and CDR2 from the germline V gene are SGHTA and FQGTGA. CDR3 protein: CASSLTEGSEAFF. For the CDR3, the DNA is TGTGCCAGCAGCTTAACAGAGGGCAGTGAAGCTTTCTTT.

The chain carries TRBV5-1 and TRBJ2-3; 7 positions match TRBD2. The CDR3 is 16 residues long. Per germline, CDR1 SGHRS and CDR2 YFSETQ. V gave up 0 bases and J gave up 1 base; unmatched junction bases: 5. CDR3 protein: CASSLAGGLRTDTQYF. The DNA for the CDR3 is TGCGCCAGCAGCTTGGCCGGGGGACTACGCACAGATACGCAGTATTTT.

This rearrangement joins TRBV9 to TRBJ2-1; TRBD2 matches at 7 bases. The CDR3 is 16 residues long. J gave up 0 bases and V 0 bases, and 3 bases lay outside the gene matches. Looked up from germline, CDR1 is SGDLS and CDR2 is YYNGEE. CDR3 region: CASSVGGGGSYNEQFF. DNA for the CDR3: TGTGCCAGCAGCGTAGGGGGCGGGGGCTCCTACAATGAGCAGTTCTTC.

This clonotype occurred once. The junction and the germline gene differ at one end; a read error may be behind it. This sequence joins TRBV5-1 and TRBJ1-2, with TRBD1 as a possible D gene (5 bases). The CDR3 is 14 amino acids. Germline V gene data show CDR1 as SGHRS and CDR2 as YFSETQ. The CDR3 spells CAGSLAMGLEGYTF. In DNA form, the CDR3 reads TGCGCCGGCAGCTTGGCCATGGGGCTGGAAGGCTACACCTTC.

This clonotype was seen a few times. J is TRBJ2-3 and V is TRBV29-1; D unclear. This CDR3 is built from 17 residues. Trimming shortened V by 0 bases and J by 6 bases, and 22 bases separated the two germline ends. CDR1 is SQVTM and CDR2 is ANQGSEA in the germline V gene. The CDR3 coding sequence is TGCAGCGTTGAAGATCGTTTTAGGAAACCGCCCTGGGATACGCAGTATTTT. This sequence encodes CSVEDRFRKPPWDTQYF.

The CDR3 is CSARARREGRRREQFF. CDR3 nucleotides: TGCAGTGCTAGAGCTCGTCGGGAGGGCCGTAGGCGTGAGCAGTTCTTC. This chain joins TRBV20-1 and TRBJ2-1; 8 nucleotides match TRBD2. The germline V gene has CDR1 DFQATT and CDR2 SNEGSKA (reference sequence). The V segment lost 1 base and the J segment 9 bases; nucleotides outside the gene matches: 14. The CDR3 sequence is 16 residues long.

This clonotype was observed at least ten times. The J gene is TRBJ2-1, the V gene TRBV5-1, with D perhaps TRBD1 (5 bases). The CDR3 is made up of 15 amino acids. Germline values: CDR1 SGHRS, CDR2 YFSETQ. The germline V and J ends were trimmed by 0 bases and 4 bases, with 11 bases remaining between them. This CDR3 reads CASSLGQGSYNEQFF. DNA of the CDR3: TGCGCCAGCAGCTTGGGGCAGGGCTCATACAATGAGCAGTTCTTC.

This clonotype has more than one count but fewer than ten. The chain is built from TRBV5-1 and TRBJ1-4; D unclear. The ends were cut back, 4 bases at V and 0 bases at J, with 13 bases in the middle. Germline lookup yields CDR1 SGHRS and CDR2 YFSETQ. This CDR3 has 16 amino acids. CDR3 sequence reads: CASSPRRGPTNEKLFF. CDR3 nucleotides: TGCGCCAGCAGCCCGCGACGAGGACCAACTAATGAAAAACTGTTTTTT.

In its sample, this clonotype was seen a few times. The chain joins TRBV25-1 to TRBJ2-5, with 8 bases that match TRBD1. CDR1 is MGHDK and CDR2 is SYGVNS in the germline V gene. The CDR3 covers 16 residues. The ends lost 7 bases at V and 4 bases at J; junction bases unmatched: 14. The CDR3: CASTTGIAGGGETQYF. The DNA for the CDR3 is TGTGCCAGCACCACCGGGATCGCAGGGGGCGGAGAGACCCAGTACTTC.

This clonotype was seen a few times. J is TRBJ1-6 and V is TRBV5-1, with D perhaps TRBD1 (5 bases). This CDR3 contains 16 residues. V lost 4 bases, J lost 9 bases, and 20 bases lay in between. Germline V gives CDR1 SGHRS, CDR2 YFSETQ. The CDR3 here is CASSVQTAGDGSPLHF. The CDR3 nucleotides read TGCGCCAGCAGCGTTCAGACAGCGGGGGACGGTTCACCCCTCCACTTT.

This clonotype has only one observation. J is TRBJ2-3 and V is TRBV5-1; 15 bases map to TRBD2. Germline V gene data show CDR1 as SGHRS and CDR2 as YFSETQ. This CDR3 spans 16 amino acids. V was clipped by 3 bases and J by 6 bases; unmatched bases: 5. Here the CDR3 reads CASSSGLAGGLDTQYF. The CDR3 DNA follows: TGCGCCAGCAGCTCCGGACTAGCGGGAGGGCTGGATACGCAGTATTTT. The whole variable domain, filled in from reference TRBV5-1 and TRBJ2-3, reads KAGVTQTPRYLIKTRGQQVTLSCSPISGHRSVSWYQQTPGQGLQFLFEYFSETQRNKGNFPGRFSGRQFSNSRSEMNVSTLELGDSALYLCASSSGLAGGLDTQYFGPGTRLTVL.

This clonotype was seen more than once but under ten times. This rearrangement joins TRBV5-1 to TRBJ2-7; a possible D gene is TRBD2 (5 bases). This CDR3 has 15 residues. V was trimmed by 4 bases and J by 0 bases, leaving 14 bases between them. The germline CDR1 and CDR2 sequences are SGHRS and YFSETQ. CDR3 protein: CASSPGIRFSYEQYF. CDR3 DNA sequence: TGCGCCAGCAGCCCCGGGATCCGCTTCTCCTACGAGCAGTACTTC.

This clonotype was recorded a few times. The rearrangement joins TRBV5-5 to TRBJ1-5; D is uncertain. Trimming left V 0 bases short and J 1 base short, with 11 bases between. The CDR3 has 16 amino acids. The germline V gene encodes CDR1 SGHKS and CDR2 YYEKEE (reference sequence). This chain's CDR3 is CASSLVQGLSNQPQHF. CDR3 nucleotide sequence: TGTGCCAGCAGCTTGGTCCAAGGCCTAAGCAATCAGCCCCAGCATTTT.